These 15 T cell receptor beta chains share one sample of origin, sequenced in a study of CD4 T cells in relation to SARS-CoV-2 and coronaviruses. Unexposed donor CD4+ T cells date from 2011-2018, before the COVID-19 pandemic. Isolation of CD4+ T cells took place after nine to ten days in culture. Their recognized antigens are unknown. Profiled with immunoSEQ multiplex PCR; TCRdb holds only in-frame clones, not every one. The profile shows 20,000 to 25,000 clones, about 73% of them singletons. The specimen sequenced was CD4+ T cells from PBMCs, cultured in vitro. Receptors originate from a human donor in good health.

The chain links TRBV6-1 to TRBJ2-5; D is possibly TRBD1 (7 bases). Germline V gene data show CDR1 as MNHNS and CDR2 as SASEGT. Trimming shortened V by 1 base and J by 4 bases, and 13 bases separated the two germline ends. The CDR3 runs 15 residues. The CDR3 region is CASSEVRGVGETQYF. The CDR3 coding sequence is TGTGCCAGCAGTGAAGTCAGGGGGGTGGGAGAGACCCAGTACTTC.

This clone occurred a few times. V gene TRBV6-6 combines with J gene TRBJ2-7, with 8 bases matching TRBD1. Germline loops: CDR1 MNHNY, CDR2 SVGAGI (reference sequence). J gave up 9 bases and V 5 bases, and 9 bases lay outside the gene matches. The CDR3 totals 13 residues. DNA for the CDR3: TGTGCCAGCAGTAGGATGGACAGGGAGGTGCAGTACTTC. Translation: CASSRMDREVQYF.

This clone was counted a few times. The chain is built from TRBV6-5 and TRBJ1-4; D remains unclear. Germline V gene data show CDR1 as MNHEY and CDR2 as SVGAGI. V was cut by 2 bases and J by 11 bases, with 9 bases left in between. The CDR3 is 12 amino acids. CDR3 bases: TGTGCCAGCAGTTACGATAGGGCCAAACTGTTTTTT. It yields the protein CASSYDRAKLFF.

The V and J genes are TRBV5-6 and TRBJ2-1; possible D gene TRBD1, 6 bases. Per germline, CDR1 SGHDT and CDR2 YYEEEE. CDR3 size: 15 residues. Trimming cost V 2 bases and J 2 bases, with 11 bases left between them. The CDR3, as DNA: TGTGCCAGCAGCTTAATGGACAGCCCCTACAATGAGCAGTTCTTC. Its protein is CASSLMDSPYNEQFF.

The chain joins TRBV5-1 to TRBJ2-5; 13 nucleotides line up with TRBD2. The CDR3 sequence is 14 residues long. V trimming: 1 base; J trimming: 7 bases; junction bases outside the gene matches: 1. CDR1 and CDR2 from the germline V gene are SGHRS and YFSETQ. The CDR3 sequence is CASSLTSGGATQYF. Written as DNA, the CDR3 is TGCGCCAGCAGCTTGACTAGCGGGGGGGCGACCCAGTACTTC. The variable domain in full, with the rest retrieved from reference TRBV5-1 and TRBJ2-5, is KAGVTQTPRYLIKTRGQQVTLSCSPISGHRSVSWYQQTPGQGLQFLFEYFSETQRNKGNFPGRFSGRQFSNSRSEMNVSTLELGDSALYLCASSLTSGGATQYFGPGTRLLVL.

The CDR3: CASSESRLKLFF. DNA for the CDR3: TGCGCCAGCAGTGAGTCCAGGCTAAAACTGTTTTTT. The chain employs TRBV10-2 and TRBJ1-4; no firm D call. CDR1 is WSHSY and CDR2 is SAAADI in the germline V gene. The CDR3 totals 12 residues. V was trimmed by 0 bases and J by 10 bases, leaving 6 bases between them.

In its sample, this clone was seen a few times. The chain uses TRBV5-1 and TRBJ1-5, with D unclear. The CDR3 extends over 15 amino acids. The V end lost 0 bases, the J end lost 0 bases, and 7 bases lay between the germline ends. Germline assignment: CDR1 SGHRS and CDR2 YFSETQ. In DNA, the CDR3 is TGCGCCAGCAGCTTGGGGGGTAATAGCAATCAGCCCCAGCATTTT. This translates into CASSLGGNSNQPQHF.

A few counts support this clone. The V call is TRBV12-3 or TRBV12-4, the J call TRBJ1-4; tentatively, D is TRBD1 (5 bases). Trimming left V 3 bases short and J 8 bases short, with 10 bases between. The CDR3 is 13 amino acids. The CDR3 spells CASSLQGSEKLFF. DNA for the CDR3: TGTGCCAGCAGTTTGCAGGGAAGCGAAAAACTGTTTTTT.

The V and J genes are TRBV9 and TRBJ2-2; D not certain. Looked up from germline, CDR1 is SGDLS and CDR2 is YYNGEE. The CDR3 runs 13 residues. V lost 3 bases and J lost 0, with 3 bases in between. The CDR3 spells CASSATNTGELFF. The CDR3 nucleotides are TGTGCCAGCAGCGCCACGAACACCGGGGAGCTGTTTTTT.

The chain combines TRBV7-2 with TRBJ2-1, with 8 nucleotides matching TRBD2. CDR3 size: 16 residues. V trimming: 5 bases; J trimming: 7 bases; junction bases outside the gene matches: 13. Germline V CDR1 and CDR2: SGHTA, FQGNSA. The CDR3 loop is CASSLLASGSGNEQFF. In DNA form, the CDR3 reads TGTGCCAGCAGCCTTTTGGCCAGCGGGAGCGGTAATGAGCAGTTCTTC.

The J gene is TRBJ1-3, the V gene TRBV18, with a possible D match to TRBD1 (6 bases). V shed 1 base and J shed 7 bases, with 20 bases lying between them. CDR1 is KGHSH, CDR2 LQKENI, per germline. The CDR3 consists of 17 residues. As DNA, the CDR3 is TGTGCCAGCTCACCACGATGGATCGGGGGGGCTAAGAACACCATATATTTT. Protein product: CASSPRWIGGAKNTIYF.

The chain is built from TRBV3-1 (or the pseudogene TRBV3-2) and TRBJ1-6; TRBD1 matches 7 bases. The CDR3 totals 15 residues. Looked up from germline, CDR1 is LGHDT and CDR2 is YNNKEL (reference sequence). V lost 8 bases to trimming and J lost 9 bases; unmatched junction nucleotides: 13. CDR3 sequence (DNA): TGTGCCAGCCAATCAGGGGGGGGGCGCGGTTCACCCCTCCACTTT. Its translation is CASQSGGGRGSPLHF.

The rearrangement links TRBV6-5 to TRBJ2-5; a weak D match, TRBD1 (6 bases). The CDR3 extends over 15 amino acids. CDR1 and CDR2 (germline): MNHEY, SVGAGI. Trimming pared 8 bases from V and 7 bases from J, leaving 23 bases between. CDR3 amino acids: CASSMPDSRGGTQYF. The CDR3 DNA reads TGTGCCAGCTCTATGCCGGACTCGAGAGGGGGGACCCAGTACTTC.

The genes are TRBV11-2 and TRBJ2-1; 9 bases match TRBD2. This CDR3 spans 18 amino acids. Germline V CDR1 and CDR2: SGHAT, FQNNGV. Losses at the gene ends were 4 bases for V and 4 bases for J; bases not matched to a gene: 14. The CDR3: CASSSSPGGTSMYNEQFF. CDR3 nucleotides: TGTGCCAGCAGCTCAAGTCCTGGGGGGACTAGCATGTACAATGAGCAGTTCTTC.

This chain joins TRBV18 and TRBJ2-2; possibly TRBD1 for D (5 bases). Germline values: CDR1 KGHSH, CDR2 LQKENI. The V gene lost 6 bases and the J gene lost 4 bases, with 15 bases spanning the gap. The CDR3 spans 15 residues. CDR3 nucleotide sequence: TGTGCCAGCTCCCGAAGCGACAGAGCCACCGGGGAGCTGTTTTTT. It codes for CASSRSDRATGELFF.